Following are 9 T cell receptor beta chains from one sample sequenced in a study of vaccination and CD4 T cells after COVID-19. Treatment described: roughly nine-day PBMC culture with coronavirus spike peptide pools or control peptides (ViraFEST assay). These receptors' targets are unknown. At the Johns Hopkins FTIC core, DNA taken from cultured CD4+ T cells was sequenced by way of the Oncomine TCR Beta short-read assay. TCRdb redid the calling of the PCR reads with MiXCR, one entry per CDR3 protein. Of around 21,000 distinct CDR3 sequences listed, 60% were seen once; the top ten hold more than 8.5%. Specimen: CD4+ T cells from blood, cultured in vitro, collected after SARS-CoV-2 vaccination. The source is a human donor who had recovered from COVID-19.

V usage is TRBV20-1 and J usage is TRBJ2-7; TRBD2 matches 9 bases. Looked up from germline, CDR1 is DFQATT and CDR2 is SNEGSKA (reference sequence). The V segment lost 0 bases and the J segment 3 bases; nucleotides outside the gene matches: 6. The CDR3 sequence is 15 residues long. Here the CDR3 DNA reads TGCAGTGCTAGAGATCGTCTAGCGGGACTCTACGAGCAGTACTTC. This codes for CSARDRLAGLYEQYF.

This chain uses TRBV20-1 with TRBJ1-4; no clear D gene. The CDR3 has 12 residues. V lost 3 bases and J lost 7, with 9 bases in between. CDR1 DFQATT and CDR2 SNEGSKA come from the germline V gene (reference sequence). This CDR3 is CSARNIGEKLFF. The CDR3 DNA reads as TGCAGTGCTAGGAACATAGGTGAAAAACTGTTTTTT.

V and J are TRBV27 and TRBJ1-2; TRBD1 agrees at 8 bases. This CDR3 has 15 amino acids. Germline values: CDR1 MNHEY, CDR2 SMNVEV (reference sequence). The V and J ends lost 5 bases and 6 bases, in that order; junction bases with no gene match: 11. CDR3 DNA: TGTGCCAGCAGTCCGCGACAGGGGACATTGGATGGCTACACCTTC. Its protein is CASSPRQGTLDGYTF.

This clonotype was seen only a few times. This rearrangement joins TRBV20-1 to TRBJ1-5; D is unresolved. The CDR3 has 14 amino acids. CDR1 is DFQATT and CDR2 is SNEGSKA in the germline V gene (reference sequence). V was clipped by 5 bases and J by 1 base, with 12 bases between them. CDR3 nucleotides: TGCAGTGCTGGGCGCGGCGACAGCAATCAGCCCCAGCATTTT. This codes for CSAGRGDSNQPQHF.

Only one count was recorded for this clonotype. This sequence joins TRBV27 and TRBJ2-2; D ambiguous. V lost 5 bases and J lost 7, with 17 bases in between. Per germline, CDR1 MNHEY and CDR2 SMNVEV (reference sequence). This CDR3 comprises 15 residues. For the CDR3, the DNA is TGTGCCAGCAGTCATGACCCTGGGGTGGGCGGGGAGCTGTTTTTT. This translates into CASSHDPGVGGELFF.

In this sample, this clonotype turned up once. Here the CDR3 reads CSARGQGGSQETQYF. As DNA, the CDR3 is TGCAGTGCTAGAGGGCAGGGGGGTTCTCAAGAGACCCAGTACTTC. This chain connects TRBV20-1 to TRBJ2-5; possible D gene TRBD1, 7 bases. V was shortened by 1 base and J by 2 bases, with 14 bases between the two germline ends. The CDR3 spans 15 residues. Germline assignment: CDR1 DFQATT and CDR2 SNEGSKA (reference sequence).

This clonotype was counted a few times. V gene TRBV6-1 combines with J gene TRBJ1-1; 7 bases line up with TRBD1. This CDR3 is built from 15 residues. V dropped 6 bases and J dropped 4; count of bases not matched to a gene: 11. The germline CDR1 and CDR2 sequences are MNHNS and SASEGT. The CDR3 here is CASRPAEGARTEAFF. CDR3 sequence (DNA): TGTGCCAGCAGGCCGGCTGAGGGGGCGCGCACTGAAGCTTTCTTT.

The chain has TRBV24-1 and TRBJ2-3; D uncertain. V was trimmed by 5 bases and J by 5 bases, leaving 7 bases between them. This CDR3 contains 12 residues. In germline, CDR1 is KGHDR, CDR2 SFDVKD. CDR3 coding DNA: TGTGCCACCAGTGTAACGGGAGATACGCAGTATTTT. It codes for CATSVTGDTQYF.

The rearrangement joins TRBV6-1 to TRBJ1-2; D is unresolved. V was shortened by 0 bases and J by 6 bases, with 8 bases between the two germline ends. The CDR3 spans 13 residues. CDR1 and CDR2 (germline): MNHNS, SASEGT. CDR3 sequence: CASSEALYDGYTF. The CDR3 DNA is TGTGCCAGCAGTGAAGCGCTATATGATGGCTACACCTTC.